The clone carrying this TCR beta chain was seen at least ten times. Antigen unknown. Arm-PCR of CDR3 regions and iRepertoire HTBI primers were used to build TCR beta libraries. TCRdb re-called the multiplex PCR reads with MiXCR, one entry per CDR3 protein. This repertoire shows hundreds of thousands of distinct CDR3 sequences, roughly 15% found once; its top ten account for roughly 18%. The sample is drawn from a study of regulatory T cells in long-lasting Graves disease. The CDR3 sequence is 14 residues long. From germline, CDR1 is DFQATT and CDR2 SNEGSKA (reference sequence). V was clipped by 6 bases and J by 0 bases; unmatched bases: 2. Whole-study results and caveats: Persistent disease samples used TRBV28, TRBJ1-2 and TRBJ2-5 preferentially.

The time point denotes: newly diagnosed GD, antithyroid drugs for less than 3 months. Preparation of the TCR library used RNA extracted from PBMCs. The data also belong to a second study, concerning T cells in Graves' hyperthyroidism and ophthalmopathy.

The specimen was peripheral blood mononuclear cells (PBMCs), collected at new diagnosis, from a patient treated with antithyroid drugs. The receptor comes from a young woman with Graves disease. The chain joins TRBV20-1 to TRBJ2-3; 11 bases are a match to TRBD2. This chain's CDR3 is CSARLAGSTDTQYF. Here the CDR3 DNA reads TGCAGTGCAAGACTAGCGGGAAGCACAGATACGCAGTATTTT.